Below, one T cell receptor (beta chain) is given with its context. The data belong to a study of blood T cell repertoires in COVID-19. Clones were sequenced by immunoSEQ multiplex PCR, and TCRdb holds only the in-frame ones, with some missing. The sample contains some 200,000 clones, roughly nine tenths of which appear only once. The germline V gene encodes CDR1 MNHEY and CDR2 SVGAGI. The V segment lost 10 bases and the J segment 0 bases; nucleotides outside the gene matches: 4. The CDR3 length is 13 residues. The receptor was isolated from a woman aged 45-60 years with acute or convalescent COVID-19. V usage is TRBV6-5 and J usage is TRBJ2-5; 8 bases fit TRBD2. Sequenced: peripheral blood. CDR3 sequence: CATQRGYQETQYF. The DNA of the CDR3 is TGTGCCACCCAGCGGGGGTACCAAGAGACCCAGTACTTC.